These T cell receptor beta chains were read from a single sample in a study of cytomegalovirus exposure and HLA in healthy donors. The repertoire was sequenced with immunoSEQ multiplex PCR; TCRdb's copy has only in-frame clones and lacks some. The sample carries more than 150,000 clones, more than 65% recorded once. The sample was PBMCs. The receptors were sampled from a woman aged 30 to 39 in good health and CMV-seropositive. Both conserved end residues are trimmed from each CDR3. Fields, in order: V gene, clone size, J gene, CDR3 length, D gene, CDR3 protein. The D gene is left open where the match is weak. Clone size is given for some rows only: seen once, a few or many times, or a class if the clone is expanded.

V: TRBV27
size: NA
J: TRBJ2-2
length: 11
D: NA
CDR3: ATLLDRTGELF

V: TRBV7-9
size: NA
J: TRBJ1-5
length: 12
D: NA
CDR3: ASSLDISNQPQH

V: TRBV6-6
size: NA
J: TRBJ1-2
length: 13
D: NA
CDR3: ASLLGSRGGYGYT

V: TRBV19
size: NA
J: TRBJ1-2
length: 10
D: NA
CDR3: ASSQQGSGYT

V: TRBV20-1
size: NA
J: TRBJ1-2
length: 8
D: NA
CDR3: SARSLGYT

V: TRBV6-6
size: once
J: TRBJ2-5
length: 13
D: NA
CDR3: ASSGQIKELETQY

V: TRBV5-1
size: NA
J: TRBJ1-2
length: 14
D: TRBD1
CDR3: ASSRQGDWDFRGYT

V: TRBV5-5
size: NA
J: TRBJ1-6
length: 14
D: TRBD1
CDR3: ASSWGAGQAGSPLH

V: TRBV4-1
size: NA
J: TRBJ2-2
length: 13
D: NA
CDR3: ASSTRQSNTGELF

V: TRBV7-9
size: NA
J: TRBJ2-1
length: 15
D: NA
CDR3: ASSLEGGLLPNNEQF

V: TRBV6-6
size: NA
J: TRBJ1-6
length: 13
D: NA
CDR3: ASSSRVLLGSPLH

V: TRBV7-6
size: NA
J: TRBJ1-2
length: 12
D: NA
CDR3: ASSLDGQSYGYT

V: TRBV5-4
size: NA
J: TRBJ1-3
length: 14
D: TRBD1
CDR3: ASSADRGRGGNTIY

V: TRBV11-2
size: NA
J: TRBJ2-1
length: 7
D: TRBD1
CDR3: ASRQGIL

V: TRBV5-6
size: once
J: TRBJ2-3
length: 17
D: TRBD2
CDR3: ASSPGTSGGLGTRDTQY

V: TRBV5-1
size: NA
J: TRBJ1-6
length: 11
D: NA
CDR3: ASSSQEGSPLH

V: TRBV6-5
size: NA
J: TRBJ1-4
length: 13
D: NA
CDR3: ASTLSGRAGEKLF

V: TRBV9
size: NA
J: TRBJ1-1
length: 12
D: TRBD1
CDR3: ASSANRGNTEAF

V: TRBV7-9
size: NA
J: TRBJ2-1
length: 13
D: NA
CDR3: ASSPRGERNNEQF

V: TRBV7-2
size: few
J: TRBJ2-7
length: 13
D: TRBD2
CDR3: ASSLAGGLVYEQY

V: TRBV6-5
size: few
J: TRBJ1-4
length: 13
D: NA
CDR3: ASSHLGGSNEKLF

V: TRBV7-2
size: NA
J: TRBJ1-3
length: 14
D: TRBD1
CDR3: ASSHQQGADRNTIY

V: TRBV10-2
size: few
J: TRBJ2-2
length: 11
D: NA
CDR3: ASSDQMTGELF

V: TRBV9
size: NA
J: TRBJ1-5
length: 13
D: NA
CDR3: ASSVGGQNNQPQH

V: TRBV11-2
size: once
J: TRBJ2-4
length: 17
D: TRBD2
CDR3: ASSFPRWVAGLAKNIQY

V: TRBV9
size: NA
J: TRBJ1-2
length: 9
D: TRBD1
CDR3: ASSAGQIYT

V: TRBV7-2
size: NA
J: TRBJ1-2
length: 13
D: TRBD1
CDR3: ASSPSRDRLYGYT

V: TRBV29-1
size: NA
J: TRBJ2-3
length: 11
D: NA
CDR3: SVSSTVADTQY

V: TRBV4-1
size: once
J: TRBJ2-1
length: 13
D: TRBD2
CDR3: ASSHIAGGRSEQF

V: TRBV7-2
size: NA
J: TRBJ2-7
length: 13
D: TRBD2
CDR3: ASSWGTSGGPEQY

V: TRBV6-6
size: NA
J: TRBJ2-6
length: 13
D: TRBD1
CDR3: ASSPPTGGLNVLT

V: TRBV10-1
size: few
J: TRBJ2-5
length: 14
D: TRBD2
CDR3: ASSVGIAGGQETQY

V: TRBV9
size: few
J: TRBJ2-7
length: 11
D: NA
CDR3: ASSVDRGGEQY

V: TRBV4-3
size: NA
J: TRBJ1-1
length: 16
D: NA
CDR3: ASSHLGHGAAQNTEAF

V: TRBV4-3
size: NA
J: TRBJ1-2
length: 15
D: NA
CDR3: ASSQETLTGTNYGYT

V: TRBV11-2
size: NA
J: TRBJ2-4
length: 13
D: NA
CDR3: ASSTRGGDKNIQY

V: TRBV7-9
size: NA
J: TRBJ1-2
length: 15
D: TRBD1
CDR3: ASSLDGKRGPNYGYT

V: TRBV13
size: NA
J: TRBJ2-2
length: 10
D: NA
CDR3: ASRQGRGELF

V: TRBV9
size: NA
J: TRBJ1-2
length: 11
D: NA
CDR3: ASSVALAHGYT

V: TRBV19
size: NA
J: TRBJ2-3
length: 14
D: NA
CDR3: ASSYWAPQDGDTQY

V: TRBV7-9
size: few
J: TRBJ1-2
length: 13
D: TRBD1
CDR3: ASSLAQGGLYGYT

V: TRBV11-3
size: NA
J: TRBJ2-2
length: 11
D: NA
CDR3: ASSFARTGELF